These 3 T cell receptor beta chains came from one sample sequenced in a study of cytomegalovirus exposure and HLA in healthy donors. In the PCR, 60 Vbeta and 13 Jbeta primers were used. Clones were sequenced by immunoSEQ multiplex PCR, and TCRdb holds only the in-frame ones, with some missing. The sample data list about 200,000 clones. The sample was PBMCs. These receptors were taken from a girl aged 2 to 9 in good health and CMV-seropositive.

V is TRBV27 and J is TRBJ2-7; TRBD1 is a possible D gene (6 bases). The ends were cut back, 4 bases at V and 0 bases at J, with 16 bases in the middle. CDR1 and CDR2 (germline): MNHEY, SMNVEV (reference sequence). This CDR3 has 16 amino acids. The CDR3 loop reads CASSSAGTPFSYEQYF. DNA for the CDR3: TGTGCCAGCAGTTCGGCCGGGACACCCTTCTCCTACGAGCAGTACTTC.

The J gene is TRBJ1-4, the V gene TRBV19; 11 bases map to TRBD1. Germline V gene lookup returns CDR1 LNHDA and CDR2 SQIVND (reference sequence). CDR3 length: 15 residues. V trimming: 9 bases; J trimming: 5 bases; junction bases outside the gene matches: 8. The CDR3 nucleotides read TGTGCCAGCCAATACGGGACAGGGGGAAATGAAAAACTGTTTTTT. Protein: CASQYGTGGNEKLFF.

The chain uses TRBV28 and TRBJ2-1; TRBD2 matches at 8 bases. CDR1 is MDHEN, CDR2 SYDVKM, per germline. Unmatched junction bases numbered 6, after V lost 8 bases and J lost 0 bases. The CDR3 covers 15 residues. CDR3 sequence: CASGPSGLSYNEQFF. The CDR3 coding sequence is TGTGCCAGCGGGCCTAGCGGGCTCTCCTACAATGAGCAGTTCTTC.